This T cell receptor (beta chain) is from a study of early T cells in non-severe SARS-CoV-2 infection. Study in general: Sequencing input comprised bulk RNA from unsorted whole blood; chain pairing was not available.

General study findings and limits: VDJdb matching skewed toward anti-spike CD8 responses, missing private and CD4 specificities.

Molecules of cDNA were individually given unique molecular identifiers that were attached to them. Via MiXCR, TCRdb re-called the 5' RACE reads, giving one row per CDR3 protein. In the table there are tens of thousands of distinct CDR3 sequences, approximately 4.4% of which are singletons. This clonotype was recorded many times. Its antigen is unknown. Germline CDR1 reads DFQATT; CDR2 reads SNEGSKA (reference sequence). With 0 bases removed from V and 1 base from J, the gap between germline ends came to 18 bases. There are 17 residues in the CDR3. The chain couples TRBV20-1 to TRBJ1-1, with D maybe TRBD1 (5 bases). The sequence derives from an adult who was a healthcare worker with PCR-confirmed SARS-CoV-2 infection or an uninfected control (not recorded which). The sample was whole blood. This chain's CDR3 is CSARDRMAGKGNTEAFF. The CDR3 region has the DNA TGCAGTGCTAGAGATCGGATGGCAGGGAAAGGGAACACTGAAGCTTTCTTT.